The 3 T cell receptor beta chains in this list originate from one sample, sequenced in a study of OX40 agonist ivuxolimab in advanced cancers. Some clones are missing from TCRdb's copy, which holds only in-frame ones; the method was immunoSEQ multiplex PCR. The sample carries some 60,000 clones, roughly 80% recorded once. Sequenced here: CD4+ or CD8+ T cells sorted from blood, sampled in a trial of the OX40 agonist ivuxolimab. These receptors were collected from an adult with an advanced solid tumor such as melanoma, head and neck, liver or kidney cancer.

This clone has just one count. This sequence joins TRBV7-6 and TRBJ2-7; 10 bases line up with TRBD2. The CDR3 covers 17 residues. J was trimmed by 0 bases and V by 4 bases; bases with no gene match: 9. Germline assignment: CDR1 SGHVS and CDR2 FNYEAQ. Here the CDR3 reads CASSSREGLADSYEQYF. The CDR3 DNA reads as TGTGCCAGCAGCTCGCGCGAAGGACTAGCGGACTCCTACGAGCAGTACTTC.

The chain carries TRBV30 and TRBJ1-1, with 7 bases aligning to TRBD1. V gave up 0 bases and J gave up 11 bases; unmatched junction bases: 9. Germline-derived CDR1 and CDR2 are GTSNPN and SVGIG (reference sequence). CDR3 size: 13 residues. CDR3 loop: CAWSVSYVTGAFF. The CDR3 region has the DNA TGTGCCTGGAGTGTTTCCTACGTGACAGGGGCTTTCTTT.

This clone was detected a few times. The rearrangement uses TRBV11-3 and TRBJ2-1, with 10 bases identical to TRBD2. Losses at the gene ends were 1 base for V and 7 bases for J; bases not matched to a gene: 4. The CDR3 runs to 15 residues. CDR1 is SGHNT, CDR2 YENEEA, per germline. The CDR3 sequence is CASSLGAGGGNEQFF. For the CDR3, the DNA is TGTGCCAGCAGCTTAGGAGCGGGAGGGGGAAATGAGCAGTTCTTC.